The T cell receptor (beta chain) described here comes from a study of blood T cell repertoires in COVID-19. Study as a whole: PBMCs, B-cell-depleted T cells, or T cells provided the cDNA or gDNA that made up the material.

This clone has only one observation. Profiled with immunoSEQ multiplex PCR; TCRdb holds only in-frame clones, not every one. The data contain 270,000 or so clones, more than 65% of them singletons. In assigning cohorts, the study relied on participant-reported clinical history. Sequenced sample: PBMCs or T cells enriched from blood (not recorded which). The TCR sequence derives from a man aged 50-59 years who had recovered from COVID-19.

CDR3 residues: CATSDLAGGIMYEQYF. For the CDR3, the DNA is TGTGCCACCAGTGACTTGGCCGGGGGGATCATGTACGAGCAGTACTTC. The chain joins TRBV24-1 to TRBJ2-7; 7 bases fit TRBD2. V lost 4 bases to trimming and J lost 4 bases; unmatched junction nucleotides: 12. This CDR3 region has 16 residues. Germline values: CDR1 KGHDR, CDR2 SFDVKD.